Detailed here is one T cell receptor beta chain. The data stem from a study of blood T cell repertoires in COVID-19. Generated by immunoSEQ multiplex PCR, the TCRdb table keeps only in-frame clones and is missing some. This table holds hundreds of thousands of clones, approximately 87% found once. V lost 4 bases, J lost 5 bases, and 5 bases stayed unmatched. Germline lookup yields CDR1 KGHDR and CDR2 SFDVKD. The CDR3 sequence is 16 residues long. This receptor was taken from a woman in her sixties or seventies with active or convalescent COVID-19. This sequence joins TRBV24-1 and TRBJ2-2; 11 bases line up with TRBD1. Sequenced material: peripheral blood. In DNA form, the CDR3 reads TGTGCCACCAGTGACCCGGGACAGGGGGGAACCGGGGAGCTGTTTTTT. Translated, it gives CATSDPGQGGTGELFF.